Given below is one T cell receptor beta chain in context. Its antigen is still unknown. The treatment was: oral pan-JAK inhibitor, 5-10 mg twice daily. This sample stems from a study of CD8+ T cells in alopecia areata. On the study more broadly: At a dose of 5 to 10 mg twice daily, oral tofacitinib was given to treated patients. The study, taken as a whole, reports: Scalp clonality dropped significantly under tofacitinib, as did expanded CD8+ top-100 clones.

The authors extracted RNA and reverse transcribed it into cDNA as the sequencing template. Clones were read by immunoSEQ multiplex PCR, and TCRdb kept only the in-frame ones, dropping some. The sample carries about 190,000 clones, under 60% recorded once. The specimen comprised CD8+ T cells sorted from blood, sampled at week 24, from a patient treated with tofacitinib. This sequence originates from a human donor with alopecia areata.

The CDR3 protein is CASSVAGQGRKGELFF. The CDR3 bases are TGTGCCAGCAGCGTGGCGGGACAGGGGAGGAAAGGGGAGCTGTTTTTT. The chain recombines TRBV7-2 with TRBJ2-2; TRBD1 matches at 10 bases. CDR3 size: 16 residues. V lost 5 bases, J lost 8 bases, and 11 bases stayed unmatched. The germline V gene has CDR1 SGHTA and CDR2 FQGNSA.